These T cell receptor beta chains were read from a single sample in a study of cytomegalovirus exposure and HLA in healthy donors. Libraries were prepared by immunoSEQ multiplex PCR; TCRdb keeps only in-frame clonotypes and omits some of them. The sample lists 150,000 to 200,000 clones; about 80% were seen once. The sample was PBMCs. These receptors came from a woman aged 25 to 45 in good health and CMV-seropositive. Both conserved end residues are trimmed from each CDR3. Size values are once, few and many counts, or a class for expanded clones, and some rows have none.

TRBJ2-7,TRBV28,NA,ASSPPSGGLYEQY
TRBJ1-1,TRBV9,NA,ASSLRSMNTEAF
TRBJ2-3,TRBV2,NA,ASRYTRDRGKDTQY
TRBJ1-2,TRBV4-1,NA,ASSQEITGNYGYT
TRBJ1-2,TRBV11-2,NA,ASSYTGAYGYT
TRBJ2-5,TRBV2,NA,ASKAGTGQETQY
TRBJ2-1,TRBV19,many,ASSIVGGRTHNEQF
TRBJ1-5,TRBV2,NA,ASSALLDSLFSNQPQH
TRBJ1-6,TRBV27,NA,ASTQGGPYNSPLH
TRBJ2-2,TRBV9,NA,ASRGTGGTGELF
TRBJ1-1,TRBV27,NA,ASSLIQGNTEAF
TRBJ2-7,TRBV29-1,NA,SVYGITSTYEQY
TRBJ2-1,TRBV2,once,ASSSSGRRVNEQF
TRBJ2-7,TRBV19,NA,ARGASGRRYEQY
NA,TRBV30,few,AWSVGAVSSYEQY
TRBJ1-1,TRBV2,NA,AGFQGFGGMNTEAF
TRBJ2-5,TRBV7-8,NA,ASSLYFGGLETQY
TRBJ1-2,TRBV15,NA,ATSRDSIRDTANYGYT
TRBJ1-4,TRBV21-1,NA,ASSKEGQGNEKLF
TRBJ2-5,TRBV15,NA,ATSSFESETQY
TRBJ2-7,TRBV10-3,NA,AISGRTGAHEQY
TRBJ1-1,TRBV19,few,ASSRIGGGTEAF
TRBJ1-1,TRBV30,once,AWSPGDVNTEAF
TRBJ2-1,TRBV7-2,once,ASSLKTSYNEQF
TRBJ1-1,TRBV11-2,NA,ASSFYGGDTEAF
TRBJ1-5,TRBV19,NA,ASSARQRPVFEPQH
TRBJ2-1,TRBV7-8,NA,ASSLMSGGASNEQF
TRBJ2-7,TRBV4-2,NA,ASSQGFRGRASYEQY
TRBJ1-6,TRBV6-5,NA,ASSRQGVNSPLH